The following is a T cell receptor (beta chain) sequence with its context. A read error may explain this, as a much larger clone is one base away. Documented time point: persistent/refractory GD, antithyroid drugs over 5 years with positive TRAb. With RNA extracted from PBMCs as input, the TCR library was made. Relying on iRepertoire HTBI primers and Arm-PCR of CDR3 regions, the team built TCR beta libraries. MiXCR, run by TCRdb on the multiplex PCR reads, gives a single entry per CDR3 protein. The table includes over 300,000 distinct CDR3 sequences, roughly a fifth detected once. The source of the sample is a study of regulatory T cells in long-lasting Graves disease. This CDR3 is 14 amino acids long. V dropped 5 bases and J dropped 2 bases, with 13 bases sitting between them. CDR1 and CDR2 (germline): SGHAT, FQNNGV.

The rearrangement joins TRBV11-2 to TRBJ2-7, with D possibly being TRBD2 (6 bases). The starting material was peripheral blood mononuclear cells (PBMCs), obtained when the disease was refractory, from a patient treated with antithyroid drugs. The origin of this receptor is a female donor with Graves disease. CDR3 coding DNA: TGTGCCAGCAGCCGGGACTCGCCCCCCTACGAGCAGTACTTC. Amino acids: CASSRDSPPYEQYF. The full variable domain, completed using reference TRBV11-2 and TRBJ2-7, is EAGVAQSPRYKIIEKRQSVAFWCNPISGHATLYWYQQILGQGPKLLIQFQNNGVVDDSQLPKDRFSAERLKGVDSTLKIQPAKLEDSAVYLCASSRDSPPYEQYFGPGTRLTVT.